Below are 19 T cell receptor beta chains sequenced from a single sample in a study of T cell responses to AZD1222 COVID-19 vaccine. Profiled with immunoSEQ multiplex PCR; TCRdb holds only in-frame clones, not every one. The sample carries just over 150,000 clones, roughly 90% recorded once. Source: peripheral blood, taken 28 days after the second AZD1222 dose. These receptors were obtained from an adult who received the AZD1222 COVID-19 vaccine.

The chain joins TRBV7-9 to TRBJ2-7, with D perhaps assigned TRBD1 or TRBD2 (6 bases each). V was cut by 2 bases and J by 5 bases, with 16 bases left in between. This CDR3 spans 15 amino acids. Looked up from germline, CDR1 is SEHNR and CDR2 is FQNEAQ (reference sequence). Here the CDR3 DNA reads TGTGCCAGCAGCTTAAGCCAGGGGAGGTTACACGAGCAGTACTTC. Amino acid sequence: CASSLSQGRLHEQYF.

The J gene is TRBJ2-7, the V gene TRBV6-5, with D possibly matching TRBD1 (6 bases). V lost 4 bases and J 2 bases, leaving 9 bases between the germline ends. The V gene's germline CDR1 is MNHEY and CDR2 SVGAGI. The CDR3 totals 13 residues. CDR3 residues: CASSFRGTYEQYF. CDR3 nucleotide sequence: TGTGCCAGCAGTTTCAGGGGCACCTACGAGCAGTACTTC.

The rearrangement uses TRBV14 and TRBJ1-1, with D perhaps matching TRBD1 (5 bases). The V gene's germline CDR1 is SGHDN and CDR2 FVKESK. V was cut by 1 base and J by 2 bases, with 11 bases left in between. CDR3 length: 15 residues. The CDR3 region has the DNA TGTGCCAGCAGCCAAGTAAGGACAAGAAACACTGAAGCTTTCTTT. The encoded protein is CASSQVRTRNTEAFF.

The chain is built from TRBV2 and TRBJ1-2; D is ambiguous. This CDR3 region has 15 residues. V was cut by 4 bases and J by 1 base, with 13 bases left in between. Germline CDR1 reads SNHLY; CDR2 reads FYNNEI. In DNA form, the CDR3 reads TGTGCCAGCAGTGGATACAGCCGAGATAACTATGGCTACACCTTC. It codes for CASSGYSRDNYGYTF.

This chain connects TRBV2 to TRBJ2-1; 10 bases align to TRBD2. CDR3 length: 14 amino acids. The V gene's germline CDR1 is SNHLY and CDR2 FYNNEI. V lost 7 bases and J lost 8; bases outside the gene matches: 8. This chain's CDR3 is CASKAGGIVDEQFF. CDR3 nucleotides: TGTGCCAGCAAAGCGGGGGGGATTGTCGATGAGCAGTTCTTC.

The chain employs TRBV29-1 and TRBJ2-5; D not resolved. V was shortened by 8 bases and J by 7 bases, with 17 bases between the two germline ends. CDR1 is SQVTM and CDR2 is ANQGSEA in the germline V gene. This CDR3 region has 12 residues. CDR3 DNA sequence: TGCAGCTTGACGGCGACCCCTGGGACCCAGTACTTC. Translation: CSLTATPGTQYF.

The rearrangement links TRBV4-1 to TRBJ1-1; 8 bases are shared with TRBD1. CDR3 size: 14 residues. Losses at the gene ends were 2 bases for V and 6 bases for J; bases not matched to a gene: 5. The germline CDR1 and CDR2 sequences are MGHRA and YSYEKL. Here the CDR3 reads CASSQPGQGAEAFF. The CDR3 region has the DNA TGCGCCAGCAGCCAACCCGGACAGGGAGCTGAAGCTTTCTTT.

V usage is TRBV30 and J usage is TRBJ1-2; possible D gene TRBD1, 5 bases. Per the germline V gene, CDR1 is GTSNPN and CDR2 is SVGIG (reference sequence). The CDR3 covers 13 residues. V was shortened by 0 bases and J by 7 bases, with 12 bases between the two germline ends. CDR3 bases: TGTGCCTGGAGTGTACTAATAGGGGTTGGCTACACCTTC. Translation: CAWSVLIGVGYTF.

This chain links TRBV4-2 with TRBJ1-3, with D perhaps TRBD1 (6 bases). Germline V lookup: CDR1 LGHNA, CDR2 YNFKEQ. V was pared by 1 base and J by 0 bases, with 13 bases between. The CDR3 is 17 residues long. CDR3 sequence: CASSQGLGQSSGNTIYF. The CDR3 DNA sequence: TGTGCCAGCAGCCAAGGACTCGGACAGAGCTCTGGAAACACCATATATTTT.

V is TRBV27 and J is TRBJ2-1, with 7 bases aligning to TRBD1. CDR3 size: 16 residues. The germline CDR1 and CDR2 sequences are MNHEY and SMNVEV (reference sequence). With 6 bases clipped from V and 10 bases from J, the junction kept 18 bases outside the gene matches. This chain's CDR3 is CASRSSGTDLSVEQFF. CDR3 coding DNA: TGTGCCAGCAGAAGTTCCGGGACAGACTTAAGCGTCGAGCAGTTCTTC.

This chain uses TRBV5-5 with TRBJ1-5; D perhaps matches TRBD1 (5 bases). V was clipped by 1 base and J by 2 bases, with 10 bases between them. This CDR3 spans 15 amino acids. Germline assignment: CDR1 SGHKS and CDR2 YYEKEE (reference sequence). The CDR3 bases are TGTGCCAGCAGCTTGTACCAACAGGGCAATCAGCCCCAGCATTTT. As protein: CASSLYQQGNQPQHF. The full variable domain, with the rest looked up from reference TRBV5-5 and TRBJ1-5, is DAGVTQSPTHLIKTRGQQVTLRCSPISGHKSVSWYQQVLGQGPQFIFQYYEKEERGRGNFPDRFSARQFPNYSSELNVNALLLGDSALYLCASSLYQQGNQPQHFGDGTRLSIL.

The V gene is TRBV5-1, the J gene TRBJ1-1; a weak D match, TRBD1 (5 bases). This CDR3 has 16 amino acids. Germline CDR1 reads SGHRS; CDR2 reads YFSETQ. The V and J ends lost 4 bases and 3 bases respectively, with 19 bases between them. In DNA form, the CDR3 reads TGCGCCAGCAGCATTAACCGGGGACTGGACGACACTGAAGCTTTCTTT. This translates into CASSINRGLDDTEAFF. The variable domain in full, completed from reference TRBV5-1 and TRBJ1-1, reads KAGVTQTPRYLIKTRGQQVTLSCSPISGHRSVSWYQQTPGQGLQFLFEYFSETQRNKGNFPGRFSGRQFSNSRSEMNVSTLELGDSALYLCASSINRGLDDTEAFFGQGTRLTVV.

This chain uses TRBV9 with TRBJ1-2; D uncertain. Trimming removed 3 bases at V and 2 bases at J, with 8 bases between. The germline V gene has CDR1 SGDLS and CDR2 YYNGEE. This CDR3 comprises 13 residues. CDR3 in amino acids: CASSGTGNYGYTF. CDR3 bases: TGTGCCAGCAGCGGTACGGGAAACTATGGCTACACCTTC. The complete variable domain, with remaining parts taken from reference TRBV9 and TRBJ1-2, reads DSGVTQTPKHLITATGQRVTLRCSPRSGDLSVYWYQQSLDQGLQFLIQYYNGEERAKGNILERFSAQQFPDLHSELNLSSLELGDSALYFCASSGTGNYGYTFGSGTRLTVV.

The gene calls are TRBV11-2 and TRBJ1-5; D possibly corresponds to TRBD1 (6 bases). Germline CDR1 is SGHAT and CDR2 is FQNNGV. The length of the CDR3 is 15 residues. With 5 bases removed from V and 0 bases from J, the gap between germline ends came to 11 bases. The CDR3 coding sequence is TGTGCCAGCAGCCCCGGGGGCTATAGCAATCAGCCCCAGCATTTT. Protein sequence: CASSPGGYSNQPQHF.

The chain is built from TRBV9 and TRBJ2-3; tentatively, D is TRBD2 (6 bases). In germline, CDR1 is SGDLS, CDR2 YYNGEE. The CDR3 runs to 14 residues. V shed 4 bases and J shed 4 bases, with 13 bases lying between them. The CDR3 DNA sequence: TGTGCCAGCAGCCCACGGGGGTACGCAGATACGCAGTATTTT. Its protein product is CASSPRGYADTQYF.

The CDR3 DNA follows: TGTGCCAGCTCACCAGGGGGGACAGGGAGCCAGCCCCAGCATTTT. Translation: CASSPGGTGSQPQHF. The chain joins TRBV18 to TRBJ1-5; 9 nucleotides match TRBD1. The J segment lost 7 bases and the V segment lost 2 bases, leaving 6 bases of the junction unmatched. Germline CDR1 KGHSH, CDR2 LQKENI. The CDR3 is 15 amino acids.

The chain is built from TRBV10-3 and TRBJ2-7; D perhaps matches TRBD2 (5 bases). The CDR3 consists of 14 residues. Per germline, CDR1 ENHRY and CDR2 SYGVKD. V lost 2 bases to trimming and J lost 2 bases, with 10 bases between them. CDR3 amino acids: CAISEPAGAYEQYF. CDR3 DNA: TGTGCCATCAGTGAGCCCGCCGGGGCCTACGAGCAGTACTTC.

The chain couples TRBV27 to TRBJ1-1; weak D call: TRBD1 (6 bases). Trimming removed 6 bases from V and 5 bases from J, with 13 bases in between. This CDR3 contains 13 residues. CDR1 is MNHEY, CDR2 SMNVEV, per germline (reference sequence). The CDR3 spells CASSLQGFTEAFF. CDR3 sequence (DNA): TGTGCCAGCAGCCTACAGGGTTTTACTGAAGCTTTCTTT.

The V call is TRBV7-2, the J call TRBJ1-2; 8 nucleotides match TRBD1. The CDR3 covers 19 residues. With V trimmed by 1 base and J by 4 bases, 17 bases remained unmatched. CDR1 and CDR2 (germline): SGHTA, FQGNSA. The CDR3 sequence is CASSLGLVNTGQGVYGYTF. In DNA, the CDR3 is TGTGCCAGCAGCTTAGGCCTCGTCAATACCGGACAGGGCGTCTATGGCTACACCTTC.